This TCR beta chain originates from a study of T cells in Graves' hyperthyroidism and ophthalmopathy. The source material, RNA transcripts, was used to amplify TCR beta CDR3 regions. The HTBI set primed first-round TCR CDR3 RT-PCR. MiXCR, applied by TCRdb to the multiplex PCR reads, yields one record per CDR3 protein. The table includes roughly 100,000 distinct CDR3 sequences, 45% to 50% detected once. Study findings and constraints: Ophthalmopathy and stable hyperthyroidism were separated by a 13 V-J model.

As to this clonotype: Its antigen remains unidentified.

The germline V gene has CDR1 SQVTM and CDR2 ANQGSEA. V was pared by 5 bases and J by 5 bases, with 9 bases between. This CDR3 region has 11 residues. V gene TRBV29-1 combines with J gene TRBJ1-1, with no clear D. Material: blood. This TCR was recovered from a man in his forties with Graves' hyperthyroidism. This CDR3 is CSVRTGTEAFF. The CDR3 nucleotides are TGCAGCGTTAGGACGGGAACTGAAGCTTTCTTT.